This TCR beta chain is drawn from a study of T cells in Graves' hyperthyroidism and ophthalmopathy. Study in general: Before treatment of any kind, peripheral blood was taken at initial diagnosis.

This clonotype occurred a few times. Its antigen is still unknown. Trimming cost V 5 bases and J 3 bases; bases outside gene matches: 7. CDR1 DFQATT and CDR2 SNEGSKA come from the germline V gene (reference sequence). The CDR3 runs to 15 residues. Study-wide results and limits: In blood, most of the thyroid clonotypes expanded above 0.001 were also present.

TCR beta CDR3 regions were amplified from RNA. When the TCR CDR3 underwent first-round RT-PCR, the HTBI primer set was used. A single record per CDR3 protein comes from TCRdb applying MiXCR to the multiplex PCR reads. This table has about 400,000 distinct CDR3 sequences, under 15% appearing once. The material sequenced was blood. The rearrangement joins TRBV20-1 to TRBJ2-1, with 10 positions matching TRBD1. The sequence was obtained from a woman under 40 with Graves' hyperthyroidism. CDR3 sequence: CSARLDRGFYNEQFF. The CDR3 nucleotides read TGCAGTGCTCGCCTGGACAGGGGGTTCTACAATGAGCAGTTCTTC.